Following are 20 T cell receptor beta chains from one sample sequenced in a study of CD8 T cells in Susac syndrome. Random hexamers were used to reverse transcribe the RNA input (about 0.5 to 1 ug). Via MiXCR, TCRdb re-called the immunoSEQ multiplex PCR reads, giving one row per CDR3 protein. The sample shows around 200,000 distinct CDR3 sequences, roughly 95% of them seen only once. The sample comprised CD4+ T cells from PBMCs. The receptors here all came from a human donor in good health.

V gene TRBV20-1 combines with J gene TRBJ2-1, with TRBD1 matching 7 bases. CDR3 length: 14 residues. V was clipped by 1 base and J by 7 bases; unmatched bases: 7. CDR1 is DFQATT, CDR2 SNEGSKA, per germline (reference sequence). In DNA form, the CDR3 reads TGCAGTGCTAGAGGCCCCGGGACAGTGAATGAGCAGTTCTTC. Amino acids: CSARGPGTVNEQFF.

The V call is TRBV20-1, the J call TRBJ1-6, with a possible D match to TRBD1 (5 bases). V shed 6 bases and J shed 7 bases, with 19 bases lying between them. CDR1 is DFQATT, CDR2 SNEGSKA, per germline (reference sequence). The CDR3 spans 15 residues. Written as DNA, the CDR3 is TGCAGTGCCCCTCCCCATAGAGGGGAGAATTCACCCCTCCACTTT. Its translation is CSAPPHRGENSPLHF.

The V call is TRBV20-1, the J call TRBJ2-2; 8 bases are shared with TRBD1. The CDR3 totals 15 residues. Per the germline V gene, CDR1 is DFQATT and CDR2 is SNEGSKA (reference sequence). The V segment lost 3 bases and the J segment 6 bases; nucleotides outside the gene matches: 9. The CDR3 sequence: CSASVYGQGSGELFF. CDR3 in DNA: TGCAGTGCTAGTGTTTACGGACAGGGATCCGGGGAGCTGTTTTTT.

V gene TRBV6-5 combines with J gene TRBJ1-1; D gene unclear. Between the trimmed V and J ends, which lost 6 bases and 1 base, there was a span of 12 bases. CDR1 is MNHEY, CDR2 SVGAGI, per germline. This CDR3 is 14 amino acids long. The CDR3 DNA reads TGTGCCAGCAGGGACGTGCACGCGAACACTGAAGCTTTCTTT. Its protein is CASRDVHANTEAFF.

The CDR3 coding sequence is TGCAGTGCTACGGGGTCAGATAGTCAGCCCCAGCATTTT. This sequence encodes CSATGSDSQPQHF. The chain has TRBV20-1 and TRBJ1-5; D is ambiguous. The germline V gene has CDR1 DFQATT and CDR2 SNEGSKA (reference sequence). The ends were cut back, 4 bases at V and 6 bases at J, with 13 bases in the middle. CDR3 size: 13 residues.

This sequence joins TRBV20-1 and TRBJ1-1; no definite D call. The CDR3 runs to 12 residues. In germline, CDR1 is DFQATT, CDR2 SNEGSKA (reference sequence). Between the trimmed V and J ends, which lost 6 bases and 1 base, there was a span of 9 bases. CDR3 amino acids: CSAQNRNTEAFF. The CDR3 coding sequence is TGCAGTGCCCAGAACAGGAACACTGAAGCTTTCTTT.

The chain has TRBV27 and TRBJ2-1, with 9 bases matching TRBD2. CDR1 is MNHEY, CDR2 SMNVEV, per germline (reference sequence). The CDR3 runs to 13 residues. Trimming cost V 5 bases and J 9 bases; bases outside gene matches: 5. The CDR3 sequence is CASSILAGVEQFF. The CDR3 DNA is TGTGCCAGCAGTATACTAGCGGGTGTTGAGCAGTTCTTC.

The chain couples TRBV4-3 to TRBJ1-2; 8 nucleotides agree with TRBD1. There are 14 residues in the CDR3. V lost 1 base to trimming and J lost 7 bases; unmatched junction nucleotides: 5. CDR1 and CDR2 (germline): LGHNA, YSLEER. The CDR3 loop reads CASSQGTGTGGYTF. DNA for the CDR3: TGCGCCAGCAGCCAAGGGACAGGGACAGGTGGCTACACCTTC.

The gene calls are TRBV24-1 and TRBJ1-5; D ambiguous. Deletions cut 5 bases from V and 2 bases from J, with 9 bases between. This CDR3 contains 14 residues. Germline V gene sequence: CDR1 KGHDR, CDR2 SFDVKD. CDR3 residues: CATSGDGGNQPQHF. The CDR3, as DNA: TGTGCCACCAGTGGCGATGGGGGCAATCAGCCCCAGCATTTT.

The CDR3 region has the DNA TGCAGTGCTGGAAGAGTACAGGGGTACGAAAAACTGTTTTTT. Translated: CSAGRVQGYEKLFF. The chain couples TRBV20-1 to TRBJ1-4; 7 positions agree with TRBD1. The trim removed 5 bases at V and 8 bases at J, leaving 11 bases unmatched. Germline V lookup: CDR1 DFQATT, CDR2 SNEGSKA (reference sequence). This CDR3 has 14 residues.

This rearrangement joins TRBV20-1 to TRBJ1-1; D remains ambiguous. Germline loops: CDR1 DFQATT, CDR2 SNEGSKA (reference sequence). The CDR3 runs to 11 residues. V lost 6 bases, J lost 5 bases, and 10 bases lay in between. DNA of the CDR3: TGCAGTGCGGCCCCGAGGACTGAAGCTTTCTTT. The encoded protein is CSAAPRTEAFF.

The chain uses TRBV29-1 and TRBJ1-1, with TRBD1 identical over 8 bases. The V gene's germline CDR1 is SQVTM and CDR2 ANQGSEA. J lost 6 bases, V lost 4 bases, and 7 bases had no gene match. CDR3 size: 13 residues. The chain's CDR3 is CSVGGQGLPEAFF. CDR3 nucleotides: TGCAGCGTTGGAGGACAGGGTTTGCCTGAAGCTTTCTTT.

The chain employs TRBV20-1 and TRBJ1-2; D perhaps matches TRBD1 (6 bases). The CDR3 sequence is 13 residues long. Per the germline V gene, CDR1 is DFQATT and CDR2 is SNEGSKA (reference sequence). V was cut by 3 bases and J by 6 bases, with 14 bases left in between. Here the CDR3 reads CSASLPGGDGYTF. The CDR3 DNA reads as TGCAGTGCTAGTCTTCCCGGGGGCGATGGCTACACCTTC.

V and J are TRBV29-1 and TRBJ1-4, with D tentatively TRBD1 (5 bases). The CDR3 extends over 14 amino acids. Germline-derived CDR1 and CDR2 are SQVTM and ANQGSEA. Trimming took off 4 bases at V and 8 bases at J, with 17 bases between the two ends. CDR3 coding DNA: TGCAGCGTTGCCCAGGGCGGGTATGGGGAAAAACTGTTTTTT. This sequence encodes CSVAQGGYGEKLFF.

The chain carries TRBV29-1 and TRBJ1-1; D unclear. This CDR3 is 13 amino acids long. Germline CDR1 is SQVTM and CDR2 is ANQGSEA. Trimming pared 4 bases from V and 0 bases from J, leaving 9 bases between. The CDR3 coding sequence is TGCAGCGTTGCGCCAGCCTTGAACACTGAAGCTTTCTTT. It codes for CSVAPALNTEAFF.

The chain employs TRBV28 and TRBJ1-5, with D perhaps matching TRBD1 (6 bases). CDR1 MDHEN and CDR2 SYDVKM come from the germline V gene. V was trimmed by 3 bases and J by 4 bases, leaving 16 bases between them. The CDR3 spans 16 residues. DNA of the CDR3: TGTGCCAGCAGTTTGGGGGAGGGGGGCCTAAATCAGCCCCAGCATTTT. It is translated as CASSLGEGGLNQPQHF.

CDR3 nucleotide sequence: TGTGCCAGCAGTTTTAGCGGGGGGCCGAAAGGTACGCAGTATTTT. Protein sequence: CASSFSGGPKGTQYF. The rearrangement links TRBV5-6 to TRBJ2-3, with 10 bases matching TRBD2. The CDR3 consists of 15 residues. Looked up from germline, CDR1 is SGHDT and CDR2 is YYEEEE. The trim removed 5 bases at V and 8 bases at J, leaving 11 bases unmatched.

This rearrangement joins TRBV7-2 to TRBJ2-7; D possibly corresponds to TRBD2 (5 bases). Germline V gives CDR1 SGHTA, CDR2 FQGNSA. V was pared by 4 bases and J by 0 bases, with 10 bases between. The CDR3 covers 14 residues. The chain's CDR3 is CASSSGRISYEQYV. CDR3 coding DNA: TGTGCCAGCAGCTCGGGAAGGATCTCCTACGAGCAGTACGTC.

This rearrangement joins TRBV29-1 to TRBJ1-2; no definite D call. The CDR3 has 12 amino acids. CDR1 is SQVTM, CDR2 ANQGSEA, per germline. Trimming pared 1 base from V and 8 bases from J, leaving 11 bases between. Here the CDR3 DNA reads TGCAGCGTTGAAGCCCAAAGGAAGGGCTACACCTTC. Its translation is CSVEAQRKGYTF.

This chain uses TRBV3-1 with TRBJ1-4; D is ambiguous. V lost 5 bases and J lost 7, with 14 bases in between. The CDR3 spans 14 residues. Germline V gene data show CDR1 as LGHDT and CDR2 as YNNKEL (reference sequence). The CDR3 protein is CASSATWRPEKLFF. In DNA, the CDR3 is TGTGCCAGCAGCGCCACTTGGAGGCCTGAAAAACTGTTTTTT.